The source of this T cell receptor (beta chain) is a study of long-term antiretroviral therapy in people with HIV. Broader study findings: At every time point, clones expanded before ART dominated the repertoire. Information pertaining to ART adherence, viral resistance or therapeutic modifications was not obtained. After ART, diversity increased yet remained lower than transplant donor controls.

They ran version v3.0 of the immunoSEQ assay at survey level. Per-sample sequencing targets were roughly 35,000-55,000 T-cell genomes. The assay was immunoSEQ multiplex PCR, and TCRdb's table has in-frame clones only and misses some. The sample carries approximately 45,000 clones, approximately 86% recorded once. Concerning this clone itself: Its antigen is not identified.

The CDR3 is 18 amino acids. V was trimmed by 5 bases and J by 3 bases, leaving 23 bases between them. Germline CDR1 reads SGHNT; CDR2 reads YENEEA. This specimen consisted of unsorted PBMCs, obtained 0.1 years before starting antiretroviral therapy. The V call is TRBV11-3, the J call TRBJ1-3; possibly TRBD1 for D (6 bases). This receptor was taken from a woman aged 50 to 60 with HIV. In nucleotides, the CDR3 is TGTGCCAGCAGCCGGGGGGCGGTGGAGGGAAAAGGTGGAAACACCATATATTTT. Its translation: CASSRGAVEGKGGNTIYF.